A single sample gave rise to the 17 T cell receptor beta chains below, sequenced in a study of T-cell reconstitution after alpha-beta-depleted transplantation in children. Unique molecular identifiers were built into the TCRbeta library. TCRdb re-analysed the PCR reads in MiXCR, keeping a single row per CDR3 protein. The sample shows almost 500,000 distinct CDR3 sequences, roughly a tenth of them seen only once. Sequencing was performed on PBMCs, taken before TCRalphabeta/CD19-depleted stem cell transplant. All receptors derive from a child aged 2 to 15 with inherited bone marrow failure, due to receive a stem cell transplant.

The table lists this clonotype with a few counts. The CDR3 sequence: CASSPGTRRFKNIQYF. CDR3 DNA: TGTGCCAGTAGTCCCGGGACCCGGAGGTTCAAAAACATTCAGTACTTC. The chain uses TRBV19 and TRBJ2-4; the D call may be TRBD1 or TRBD2 (5 bases each). This CDR3 region has 16 residues. CDR1 and CDR2 from the germline V gene are LNHDA and SQIVND (reference sequence). V was clipped by 5 bases and J by 3 bases, with 17 bases between them. Complete variable domain (other parts from reference TRBV19 and TRBJ2-4): DGGITQSPKYLFRKEGQNVTLSCEQNLNHDAMYWYRQDPGQGLRLIYYSQIVNDFQKGDIAEGYSVSREKKESFPLTVTSAQKNPTAFYLCASSPGTRRFKNIQYFGAGTRLSVL.

The sample holds many counts of this clonotype. The V and J genes are TRBV20-1 and TRBJ1-1; D perhaps matches TRBD1 (5 bases). V lost 2 bases and J lost 6, with 13 bases in between. The CDR3 is 13 amino acids. Germline V gene lookup returns CDR1 DFQATT and CDR2 SNEGSKA (reference sequence). The CDR3 region has the DNA TGCAGTGCTAGACAGGACACGGTGGCTGAAGCTTTCTTT. It specifies CSARQDTVAEAFF.

This clonotype was found many times. The chain uses TRBV5-1 and TRBJ2-7, with no clear D. This CDR3 comprises 13 residues. V dropped 4 bases and J dropped 3 bases, with 11 bases sitting between them. The V gene's germline CDR1 is SGHRS and CDR2 YFSETQ. This CDR3 reads CASSRPDGYEQYF. The CDR3 coding sequence is TGCGCCAGCAGCAGACCGGACGGCTACGAGCAGTACTTC.

This clonotype was picked up many times. The chain couples TRBV27 to TRBJ2-1; D gene uncertain. This CDR3 spans 13 amino acids. V was clipped by 0 bases and J by 10 bases, with 10 bases between them. Germline V gene lookup returns CDR1 MNHEY and CDR2 SMNVEV (reference sequence). In DNA, the CDR3 is TGTGCCAGCAGTTTATCGATGGCTGGGGAGCAGTTCTTC. Its protein is CASSLSMAGEQFF.

This clonotype was found many times. The chain is built from TRBV20-1 and TRBJ1-5, with a possible D match to TRBD1 (5 bases). V was clipped by 6 bases and J by 5 bases, with 14 bases between them. The V gene's germline CDR1 is DFQATT and CDR2 SNEGSKA (reference sequence). This CDR3 is built from 13 residues. Written as DNA, the CDR3 is TGCAGTGCGGGGAGGCAGGGCTATCAGCCCCAGCATTTT. This sequence encodes CSAGRQGYQPQHF.

This clonotype came up many times. V and J are TRBV29-1 and TRBJ2-7; possibly TRBD1 or TRBD2 for D (5 bases each). Germline CDR1 and CDR2: SQVTM and ANQGSEA. CDR3 length equals 15 residues. The V end was cut by 5 bases, the J end by 2 bases, with 19 bases between. The CDR3 spells CSVRGPTLLPYEQYF. The DNA for the CDR3 is TGCAGCGTTCGGGGCCCCACTCTCCTCCCCTACGAGCAGTACTTC.

The chain recombines TRBV7-2 with TRBJ2-5; no clear D gene. V lost 4 bases, J lost 5 bases, and 11 bases lay in between. The CDR3 totals 13 residues. From germline, CDR1 is SGHTA and CDR2 FQGNSA. The CDR3 region is CASSSLTRETQYF. CDR3 DNA: TGTGCCAGCAGCTCTCTGACCAGGGAGACCCAGTACTTC.

This clonotype was found many times. The chain couples TRBV6-6 to TRBJ2-1; no firm D call. This CDR3 region has 13 residues. The V end was cut by 6 bases, the J end by 4 bases, with 10 bases between. CDR1 and CDR2 from the germline V gene are MNHNY and SVGAGI (reference sequence). CDR3 sequence reads: CASRPSRYNEQFF. Written as DNA, the CDR3 is TGTGCCAGCAGACCCTCTAGGTACAATGAGCAGTTCTTC.

This clonotype was seen only once. A much larger clone lies one base from this, so it may be a read error. V is TRBV29-1 and J is TRBJ2-3; possible D gene TRBD2, 7 bases. Per the germline V gene, CDR1 is SQVTM and CDR2 is ANQGSEA. V lost 1 base and J lost 2, with 19 bases in between. The CDR3 spans 17 residues. CDR3: CSVEGGGPTFITDTQYF. Written as DNA, the CDR3 is TGCAGCGTTGAAGGGGGGGGCCCAACTTTCATCACAGATACGCAGTATTTT.

This clonotype was observed at least ten times. The chain combines TRBV29-1 with TRBJ1-1; D uncertain. V was pared by 6 bases and J by 4 bases, with 6 bases between. CDR3 length: 10 amino acids. Germline V lookup: CDR1 SQVTM, CDR2 ANQGSEA. CDR3 bases: TGCAGCGTCTGGGGCACTGAAGCTTTCTTT. It codes for CSVWGTEAFF.

This clonotype was seen a handful of times. The CDR3 loop is CASIPPYRGYEQYF. The CDR3 coding sequence is TGTGCCAGCATTCCCCCCTACAGGGGTTACGAGCAGTACTTC. This sequence joins TRBV2 and TRBJ2-7; TRBD1 matches 7 bases. This CDR3 comprises 14 residues. The junction had 10 bases not matched to a gene; V was cut back by 7 bases and J by 4 bases. CDR1 and CDR2 (germline): SNHLY, FYNNEI. The full variable domain, with the rest looked up from reference TRBV2 and TRBJ2-7, is EPEVTQTPSHQVTQMGQEVILRCVPISNHLYFYWYRQILGQKVEFLVSFYNNEISEKSEIFDDQFSVERPDGSNFTLKIRSTKLEDSAMYFCASIPPYRGYEQYFGPGTRLTVT.

The chain is built from TRBV11-1 and TRBJ2-7; D gene ambiguous. V shed 1 base and J shed 4 bases, with 11 bases lying between them. In germline, CDR1 is SGHAT, CDR2 FQDESV (reference sequence). The CDR3 contains 14 residues. The CDR3 DNA reads TGTGCCAGCAGCTTAGAACTAAGATCTTACGAGCAGTACTTC. Amino acids: CASSLELRSYEQYF.

At least ten counts were recorded for this clonotype. This sequence joins TRBV5-5 and TRBJ2-1; no clear D gene. Germline-derived CDR1 and CDR2 are SGHKS and YYEKEE (reference sequence). This CDR3 has 11 amino acids. V lost 5 bases to trimming and J lost 8 bases, with 8 bases between them. The CDR3 region is CASRLDDEQFF. As DNA, the CDR3 is TGTGCCAGCAGACTGGACGATGAGCAGTTCTTC. The variable domain in full, completed from reference TRBV5-5 and TRBJ2-1, reads DAGVTQSPTHLIKTRGQQVTLRCSPISGHKSVSWYQQVLGQGPQFIFQYYEKEERGRGNFPDRFSARQFPNYSSELNVNALLLGDSALYLCASRLDDEQFFGPGTRLTVL.

This chain connects TRBV5-1 to TRBJ1-2; D possibly corresponds to TRBD1 (5 bases). The CDR3 runs to 15 residues. Germline values: CDR1 SGHRS, CDR2 YFSETQ. Trimming left V 7 bases short and J 4 bases short, with 20 bases between. The CDR3 loop reads CASCRGDVLFYGYTF. The CDR3 coding sequence is TGCGCCAGCTGCCGAGGGGACGTTCTATTCTATGGCTACACCTTC.

This clonotype was seen many times. The genes are TRBV27 and TRBJ2-6, with D possibly matching TRBD1 (6 bases). Germline values: CDR1 MNHEY, CDR2 SMNVEV (reference sequence). The ends were cut back, 5 bases at V and 4 bases at J, with 12 bases in the middle. The CDR3 length is 15 residues. CDR3 residues: CASSPHREGANVLTF. CDR3 DNA sequence: TGTGCCAGCAGTCCTCACAGGGAAGGGGCCAACGTCCTGACTTTC.

This clonotype was counted a few times. V gene TRBV10-3 combines with J gene TRBJ2-1; 7 nucleotides align to TRBD2. Germline CDR1 reads ENHRY; CDR2 reads SYGVKD. There are 15 residues in the CDR3. The J segment lost 8 bases and the V segment lost 2 bases, leaving 9 bases of the junction unmatched. The CDR3: CAISEPLTSQYEQFF. CDR3 coding DNA: TGTGCCATCAGTGAGCCTTTGACTAGCCAATATGAGCAGTTCTTC.

A word on this clonotype: Just one base apart from a much larger clone, this may be a read error. The gene calls are TRBV18 and TRBJ2-1, with 7 bases matching TRBD2. The CDR3 has 16 residues. Germline loops: CDR1 KGHSH, CDR2 LQKENI. The CDR3 region is CGSSPQLRETYNEQFF. The CDR3 nucleotides are TGTGGCAGCTCGCCCCAGTTGCGGGAGACCTACAATGAGCAGTTCTTC.